The 26 T cell receptor beta chains given below trace back to one sample, sequenced in a study of T cells in Graves' hyperthyroidism and ophthalmopathy. RNA transcripts gave rise to amplified TCR beta CDR3 regions. HTBI primers were the set used in a first-round RT-PCR of the TCR CDR3. MiXCR, applied by TCRdb to the multiplex PCR reads, yields one record per CDR3 protein. Of approximately 700,000 distinct CDR3 sequences in the sample, about a sixth were seen once. Sequencing was performed on blood. The source of these receptors is a man aged 18 to 30 with Graves' hyperthyroidism.

The chain has TRBV5-6 and TRBJ1-3; D is possibly TRBD1 (5 bases). This CDR3 spans 14 amino acids. Trimming left V 4 bases short and J 0 bases short, with 8 bases between. Germline-derived CDR1 and CDR2 are SGHDT and YYEEEE. The CDR3 sequence: CASSKGPSGNTIYF. The CDR3 DNA reads TGTGCCAGCAGCAAGGGGCCCTCTGGAAACACCATATATTTT.

This clonotype was picked up a small number of times. The V and J genes are TRBV19 and TRBJ1-4; D is perhaps TRBD1 (5 bases). Germline CDR1 is LNHDA and CDR2 is SQIVND (reference sequence). This CDR3 has 13 amino acids. With 10 bases removed from V and 6 bases from J, the gap between germline ends came to 15 bases. The CDR3, as DNA: TGTGCCACCAAACAGGCGGCGGATGAAAAACTGTTTTTT. Translation gives CATKQAADEKLFF.

The table lists this clonotype with many counts. V gene TRBV3-1 combines with J gene TRBJ1-1, with a tentative D call TRBD1 (6 bases). V was trimmed by 0 bases and J by 5 bases, leaving 13 bases between them. The CDR3 is made up of 15 amino acids. Germline V lookup: CDR1 LGHDT, CDR2 YNNKEL (reference sequence). CDR3 sequence reads: CASSQEPGARTEAFF. The CDR3, as DNA: TGTGCCAGCAGCCAAGAGCCGGGGGCTCGAACTGAAGCTTTCTTT. The full variable domain, its missing parts supplied by reference TRBV3-1 and TRBJ1-1, is DTAVSQTPKYLVTQMGNDKSIKCEQNLGHDTMYWYKQDSKKFLKIMFSYNNKELIINETVPNRFSPKSPDKAHLNLHINSLELGDSAVYFCASSQEPGARTEAFFGQGTRLTVV.

V usage is TRBV7-2 and J usage is TRBJ1-5; D not resolved. CDR3 length: 16 amino acids. The germline V gene has CDR1 SGHTA and CDR2 FQGNSA. Trimming took off 1 base at V and 0 bases at J, with 10 bases between the two ends. As DNA, the CDR3 is TGTGCCAGCAGCTTAGGCGGGCAGTATAGCAATCAGCCCCAGCATTTT. It codes for CASSLGGQYSNQPQHF. Combining the CDR3 with reference TRBV7-2 and TRBJ1-5 gives the whole variable domain GAGVSQSPSNKVTEKGKDVELRCDPISGHTALYWYRQSLGQGLEFLIYFQGNSAPDKSGLPSDRFSAERTGGSVSTLTIQRTQQEDSAVYLCASSLGGQYSNQPQHFGDGTRLSIL.

At least ten counts were recorded for this clonotype. This chain connects TRBV30 to TRBJ1-2; D is undetermined. Germline V gene lookup returns CDR1 GTSNPN and CDR2 SVGIG (reference sequence). The CDR3 is made up of 13 amino acids. Trimming removed 4 bases at V and 7 bases at J, with 16 bases between. The CDR3 sequence: CAWTGGYERGYTF. CDR3 in DNA: TGTGCCTGGACCGGTGGATACGAACGTGGCTACACCTTC.

The V gene is TRBV11-2, the J gene TRBJ2-7; D may be TRBD1 (6 bases). V gave up 5 bases and J gave up 5 bases, with 10 bases separating them. This CDR3 is 12 amino acids long. Germline-derived CDR1 and CDR2 are SGHAT and FQNNGV. CDR3: CASSPNRDEQYF. The CDR3, as DNA: TGTGCCAGCAGCCCAAACAGGGACGAGCAGTACTTC.

A remark on this clonotype: Being one base from a much bigger clone, this may be a read error. This chain links TRBV30 with TRBJ1-5, with D tentatively TRBD1 (5 bases). Trimming stripped 1 base from V and 4 bases from J, with 8 bases between. This CDR3 is built from 13 residues. Germline assignment: CDR1 GTSNPN and CDR2 SVGIG (reference sequence). The CDR3 bases are TGTGCCTGGAGTGCAGAGGGGAATCAGCCCCAGCATTTT. Its protein is CAWSAEGNQPQHF.

This clonotype was detected ten times or more. The chain recombines TRBV18 with TRBJ2-1, with 9 bases lining up with TRBD2. There are 16 residues in the CDR3. The V gene's germline CDR1 is KGHSH and CDR2 LQKENI. The V and J ends lost 3 bases and 2 bases, in that order; junction bases with no gene match: 5. CDR3 bases: TGTGCCAGCTCACCTAGCGGGAGCGGAGCCTACAATGAGCAGTTCTTC. This codes for CASSPSGSGAYNEQFF. Drawing the rest from reference TRBV18 and TRBJ2-1, the complete variable domain is NAGVMQNPRHLVRRRGQEARLRCSPMKGHSHVYWYRQLPEEGLKFMVYLQKENIIDESGMPKERFSAEFPKEGPSILRIQQVVRGDSAAYFCASSPSGSGAYNEQFFGPGTRLTVL.

This chain connects TRBV6-2 or TRBV6-3 to TRBJ2-1; D may be TRBD2 (5 bases). Trimming shortened V by 7 bases and J by 8 bases, and 24 bases separated the two germline ends. The CDR3 loop spans 16 amino acids. Germline CDR1 is MNHEY and CDR2 is SVGEGT. The CDR3: CASKLSRAATRDEQFF. The CDR3, as DNA: TGTGCCAGCAAGTTATCCCGAGCGGCGACGCGCGATGAGCAGTTCTTC.

This clonotype has a count of ten or more. The CDR3 loop reads CASSGRTLYNEQFF. In DNA form, the CDR3 reads TGTGCCTCCAGCGGCAGAACCCTTTACAATGAGCAGTTCTTC. This rearrangement joins TRBV7-8 to TRBJ2-1, with D possibly being TRBD2 (5 bases). Germline-derived CDR1 and CDR2 are SGHVS and FQNEAQ. V was clipped by 11 bases and J by 4 bases, with 18 bases between them. The CDR3 has 14 amino acids.

This clonotype has a count of ten or more. CDR3 DNA sequence: TGTGCCAGCAGATTCTTTGTAGGGGTGAACACTGAAGCTTTCTTT. Translation: CASRFFVGVNTEAFF. The gene calls are TRBV28 and TRBJ1-1; a weak D match, TRBD1 (5 bases). V was clipped by 6 bases and J by 0 bases, with 14 bases between them. Per germline, CDR1 MDHEN and CDR2 SYDVKM. The length of the CDR3 is 15 residues.

This clonotype has at least ten counts. This rearrangement joins TRBV20-1 to TRBJ1-1, with D unresolved. Trimming took off 6 bases at V and 3 bases at J, with 17 bases between the two ends. Germline CDR1 and CDR2: DFQATT and SNEGSKA (reference sequence). The CDR3 runs 14 residues. DNA of the CDR3: TGCAGTGCCCCGTTGGTCACCTCCGACACTGAAGCTTTCTTT. This codes for CSAPLVTSDTEAFF.

In regard to this clonotype: It may be a read error: a sequence one base away is much more abundant. This rearrangement joins TRBV12-3 or TRBV12-4 to TRBJ2-7; D gene ambiguous. The V end was cut by 1 base, the J end by 1 base, with 8 bases between. This CDR3 region has 14 residues. The CDR3 DNA follows: TGTGCCAGCAGTTTAGGCCGGAAATCCTACGAGCAGTACTTC. This sequence encodes CASSLGRKSYEQYF.

This clonotype showed up just a few times. The rearrangement joins TRBV12-3 or TRBV12-4 to TRBJ1-4, with D hard to call. CDR3 length equals 13 residues. V shed 1 base and J shed 9 bases, with 9 bases lying between them. The CDR3 region has the DNA TGTGCCAGCAGTTTAGTGCATGAAAAAAAACTGTTTTTT. The encoded protein is CASSLVHEKKLFF.

The V and J genes are TRBV7-9 and TRBJ2-2; 7 bases fit TRBD2. Per the germline V gene, CDR1 is SEHNR and CDR2 is FQNEAQ (reference sequence). CDR3 length: 16 amino acids. V shed 6 bases, J shed 0 bases, and the junction held 7 bases outside the gene matches. The CDR3 here is CASSDPLAANTGELFF. In DNA, the CDR3 is TGTGCCAGCAGTGACCCGCTAGCGGCGAACACCGGGGAGCTGTTTTTT.

A note on this clonotype: A much bigger clone sits one base away, suggesting this may be a read error. The CDR3 reads CASSSTSGSADEQYF. CDR3 bases: TGTGCCAGCAGCTCTACTAGCGGGAGTGCGGATGAGCAGTACTTC. V gene TRBV7-9 combines with J gene TRBJ2-7; the match to TRBD2 covers 11 bases. The CDR3 length is 15 residues. CDR1 is SEHNR, CDR2 FQNEAQ, per germline (reference sequence). The V segment lost 4 bases and the J segment 7 bases; nucleotides outside the gene matches: 9.

The chain employs TRBV7-9 and TRBJ2-5; 10 bases are a match to TRBD2. CDR1 is SEHNR and CDR2 is FQNEAQ in the germline V gene (reference sequence). Trimming removed 5 bases from V and 8 bases from J; junction bases left unmatched: 14. This CDR3 region has 16 residues. The CDR3 DNA is TGTGCCAGCAGCCTCTCTAGCGGGAGTTTTCGCTTAACCCAGTACTTC. Its translation: CASSLSSGSFRLTQYF. Variable domain in full (rest from reference TRBV7-9 and TRBJ2-5): DTGVSQNPRHKITKRGQNVTFRCDPISEHNRLYWYRQTLGQGPEFLTYFQNEAQLEKSRLLSDRFSAERPKGSFSTLEIQRTEQGDSAMYLCASSLSSGSFRLTQYFGPGTRLLVL.

This clonotype appeared many times. The chain uses TRBV6-1 and TRBJ2-3; D gene unclear. CDR1 and CDR2 from the germline V gene are MNHNS and SASEGT. This CDR3 comprises 13 residues. Trimming shortened V by 8 bases and J by 2 bases, and 11 bases separated the two germline ends. The CDR3 DNA is TGTGCCAGCTTCGCAGGTCCCACAGATACGCAGTATTTT. This codes for CASFAGPTDTQYF.

The sample holds many counts of this clonotype. The rearrangement uses TRBV28 and TRBJ2-7, with 9 nucleotides matching TRBD2. CDR1 is MDHEN and CDR2 is SYDVKM in the germline V gene. The J segment lost 0 bases and the V segment lost 5 bases, leaving 8 bases of the junction unmatched. The CDR3 contains 16 residues. CDR3 loop: CASSPLREGTSYEQYF. The CDR3 DNA reads TGTGCCAGCAGTCCCTTGCGGGAGGGGACCTCCTACGAGCAGTACTTC. Looking up the rest from reference TRBV28 and TRBJ2-7 gives the full variable domain: DVKVTQSSRYLVKRTGEKVFLECVQDMDHENMFWYRQDPGLGLRLIYFSYDVKMKEKGDIPEGYSVSREKKERFSLILESASTNQTSMYLCASSPLREGTSYEQYFGPGTRLTVT.

The chain joins TRBV28 to TRBJ2-7; maybe TRBD2 (5 bases). Trimming left V 6 bases short and J 2 bases short, with 8 bases between. The CDR3 contains 12 residues. Germline loops: CDR1 MDHEN, CDR2 SYDVKM. CDR3 residues: CASREVAYEQYF. CDR3 coding DNA: TGTGCCAGCAGGGAGGTGGCCTACGAGCAGTACTTC.

This clonotype was seen ten or more times. V usage is TRBV12-3 or TRBV12-4 and J usage is TRBJ2-3, with D hard to call. The CDR3 length is 13 residues. The V gene lost 5 bases and the J gene lost 4 bases, with 10 bases spanning the gap. CDR3 amino acids: CASSRPSPDTQYF. DNA of the CDR3: TGTGCCAGCAGTCGGCCGAGCCCAGATACGCAGTATTTT.

The gene calls are TRBV11-3 and TRBJ2-1; 8 nucleotides align to TRBD1. This CDR3 contains 15 residues. Losses at the gene ends were 1 base for V and 10 bases for J; bases not matched to a gene: 9. Germline V CDR1 and CDR2: SGHNT, YENEEA. The CDR3 DNA is TGTGCCAGCAGCTTAGTTGGTCAGGGGGCGGGAGAGCAGTTCTTC. Residues: CASSLVGQGAGEQFF.

In its sample, this clonotype was seen a few times. V usage is TRBV10-3 and J usage is TRBJ1-1; D is undetermined. The V and J ends lost 6 bases and 4 bases respectively, with 15 bases between them. The CDR3 runs to 14 residues. CDR1 is ENHRY and CDR2 is SYGVKD in the germline V gene. DNA of the CDR3: TGTGCCATCAGCAACGTAAAACGGGCCACTGAAGCTTTCTTT. Its protein product is CAISNVKRATEAFF.

Concerning this clonotype itself: The CDR3 carries no conserved terminal phenylalanine or tryptophan, so it likely arises from a read error. V usage is TRBV11-2 and J usage is TRBJ1-6; 7 bases are a match to TRBD1. The CDR3 is made up of 16 amino acids. Germline CDR1 reads SGHAT; CDR2 reads FQNNGV. V shed 1 base, J shed 4 bases, and the junction held 4 bases outside the gene matches. CDR3: CASSLAGTVYNSPLHL. CDR3 DNA sequence: TGTGCCAGCAGCTTAGCGGGGACAGTTTATAATTCACCCCTCCACCTT.

In its sample, this clonotype was seen a few times. The V call is TRBV10-2, the J call TRBJ2-1; 8 bases are shared with TRBD2. Germline-derived CDR1 and CDR2 are WSHSY and SAAADI. The junction had 12 bases not matched to a gene; V was cut back by 7 bases and J by 7 bases. The length of the CDR3 is 15 residues. CDR3 sequence reads: CASTQPGGRGNEQFF. CDR3 sequence (DNA): TGCGCCAGCACCCAACCGGGGGGGCGCGGGAATGAGCAGTTCTTC.

This clonotype was observed a handful of times. V is TRBV19 and J is TRBJ2-3, with TRBD1 identical over 8 bases. This CDR3 spans 16 amino acids. Germline V gene data show CDR1 as LNHDA and CDR2 as SQIVND (reference sequence). V lost 6 bases to trimming and J lost 2 bases; unmatched junction nucleotides: 10. The CDR3 here is CASSGGTGPVTDTQYF. The CDR3 DNA reads TGTGCCAGTAGCGGTGGGACAGGCCCCGTCACAGATACGCAGTATTTT.